The clone carrying this T cell receptor beta chain appeared a few times. Its antigen is as yet unknown. Germline-derived CDR1 and CDR2 are LGHNA and YSLEER. The ends lost 1 base at V and 0 bases at J; junction bases unmatched: 13. The CDR3 loop spans 20 amino acids. The primer mix had 60 Vbeta and 13 Jbeta primers. Repertoires were generated with immunoSEQ multiplex PCR, while TCRdb's copy carries only in-frame clones and drops some. The sample records about 130,000 clones, just over 75% being singletons. These data originate in a study of cytomegalovirus exposure and HLA in healthy donors. Study outcomes and limitations: Earlier analysis found most TCR beta V segments productive about 90% or about 30% of the time.

This clonotype was sampled from a woman aged 45-65 years in good health and CMV-seronegative. The sample was PBMCs. This chain connects TRBV4-3 to TRBJ2-7; 12 bases align to TRBD2. The CDR3 is CASSQGGGLAGSHGSYEQYF. The CDR3, as DNA: TGCGCCAGCAGCCAAGGTGGAGGACTAGCGGGATCCCACGGCTCCTACGAGCAGTACTTC.